Described below is a single T cell receptor beta chain sequence and its context. Random hexamers primed reverse transcription of about 0.5 to 1 ug RNA. Amplification of the TCR beta CDR3 was carried out by immunoSEQ multiplex PCR, which spanned a total of 54 Vbeta and 13 Jbeta segments. TCRdb independently ran MiXCR on the immunoSEQ multiplex PCR reads; one entry per CDR3 protein. Of about 300,000 distinct CDR3 sequences in the sample, roughly 90% were seen once. This entry belongs to a study of CD8 T cells in Susac syndrome. V gave up 0 bases and J gave up 6 bases; unmatched junction bases: 10. CDR1 is SQVTM, CDR2 ANQGSEA, per germline. The CDR3 is made up of 16 amino acids. CD8+ and CD4+ T cells from blood underwent TCR beta sequencing. The multiple sclerosis control group was made up of treatment-naive patients with stable or active relapsing-remitting disease. Negative isolation was applied to CD8+ and CD4+ T cells, and FACS enrichment was applied to TEMRA cells.

The chain recombines TRBV29-1 with TRBJ2-7; 11 bases line up with TRBD2. The sequencing sample was made of CD8+ T cells from PBMCs. This receptor was obtained from a human donor with multiple sclerosis. CDR3 nucleotide sequence: TGCAGCGTTGAAGACCCCAGGCCCGGGACTAGCGGCGAGCAGTACTTC. It is translated as CSVEDPRPGTSGEQYF.